This TCR beta chain is from a study of T-cell reconstitution after alpha-beta-depleted transplantation in children. CDR1 is MNHEY, CDR2 SVGEGT, per germline. J gave up 8 bases and V 4 bases, and 7 bases lay outside the gene matches. The CDR3 loop spans 14 amino acids. For TCRbeta, the library was prepared with unique molecular identifiers. A single record per CDR3 protein comes from TCRdb applying MiXCR to the PCR reads. The table has some 200,000 distinct CDR3 sequences, approximately 9% seen once. This specimen consisted of PBMCs from the stem cell graft donor, obtained from the stem cell graft. V gene TRBV6-2 or TRBV6-3 combines with J gene TRBJ2-1; 8 nucleotides match TRBD2. This TCR was sampled from a human donor who donated a stem cell graft to a child with acute lymphoblastic leukemia. The chain's CDR3 is CASSFPTSAHEQFF. The CDR3, as DNA: TGTGCCAGCAGTTTCCCGACTAGCGCCCATGAGCAGTTCTTC.